This entry lists 7 T cell receptor beta chains sequenced from one sample in a study of control samples from healthy donors and cancer patients. Profiled with immunoSEQ multiplex PCR; TCRdb holds only in-frame clones, not every one. The sample has more than 60,000 clones, almost 90% seen once; the top ten hold almost 6%. Sequencing was carried out using PBMCs. These receptors came from a man in his 60s with colorectal cancer.

This clone was picked up a small number of times. The chain couples TRBV6-5 to TRBJ2-3, with D possibly TRBD1 on 6 matching bases. V was cut by 6 bases and J by 2 bases, with 12 bases left in between. Germline V gives CDR1 MNHEY, CDR2 SVGAGI. CDR3 length: 14 amino acids. CDR3 sequence reads: CASRVQGSTDTQYF. CDR3 nucleotide sequence: TGTGCCAGCAGGGTACAGGGTTCCACAGATACGCAGTATTTT.

This chain uses TRBV29-1 with TRBJ1-2; unclear D gene. The CDR3 spans 12 residues. Germline CDR1 SQVTM, CDR2 ANQGSEA. Trimming shortened V by 2 bases and J by 7 bases, and 11 bases separated the two germline ends. In DNA form, the CDR3 reads TGCAGCGTTGAATCCCGTTGGGCTGGCTACACCTTC. This translates into CSVESRWAGYTF.

This chain connects TRBV24-1 to TRBJ1-5; 8 bases fit TRBD1. The germline gives CDR1 KGHDR, CDR2 SFDVKD. Germline trimming cut 11 bases from V and 6 bases from J; bases unmatched to any gene: 5. This CDR3 region has 12 residues. The CDR3 loop reads CAMGQVGQPQHF. CDR3 sequence (DNA): TGTGCCATGGGACAGGTCGGTCAGCCCCAGCATTTT.

The chain carries TRBV5-4 and TRBJ2-2; 8 nucleotides agree with TRBD2. The V segment lost 6 bases and the J segment 1 base; nucleotides outside the gene matches: 2. CDR3 length: 14 amino acids. CDR1 is SGHNT, CDR2 YYREEE, per germline (reference sequence). The CDR3 DNA is TGTGCCAGCACCAGCGGGGGGAACACCGGGGAGCTGTTTTTT. Translating it yields CASTSGGNTGELFF.

V usage is TRBV7-2 and J usage is TRBJ1-5; D is unresolved. Trimming pared 1 base from V and 1 base from J, leaving 5 bases between. This CDR3 is 14 amino acids long. Per germline, CDR1 SGHTA and CDR2 FQGNSA. CDR3 DNA: TGTGCCAGCAGCTTAGTGACCAGCAATCAGCCCCAGCATTTT. It is translated as CASSLVTSNQPQHF.

This clone was counted a single time. J is TRBJ2-5 and V is TRBV27; 11 bases align to TRBD1. The CDR3 totals 19 residues. Looked up from germline, CDR1 is MNHEY and CDR2 is SMNVEV (reference sequence). The J segment lost 5 bases and the V segment lost 1 base, leaving 15 bases of the junction unmatched. The CDR3 loop reads CASSLWPRGGQGARETQYF. The CDR3 bases are TGTGCCAGCAGTTTATGGCCTCGGGGCGGACAGGGGGCGCGTGAGACCCAGTACTTC.

The chain joins TRBV6-5 to TRBJ1-4; 9 nucleotides match TRBD1. V lost 8 bases, J lost 0 bases, and 4 bases stayed unmatched. In germline, CDR1 is MNHEY, CDR2 SVGAGI. The length of the CDR3 is 15 residues. This chain's CDR3 is CASRTGDATNEKLFF. The CDR3 nucleotides read TGTGCCAGCCGGACAGGGGATGCAACTAATGAAAAACTGTTTTTT.